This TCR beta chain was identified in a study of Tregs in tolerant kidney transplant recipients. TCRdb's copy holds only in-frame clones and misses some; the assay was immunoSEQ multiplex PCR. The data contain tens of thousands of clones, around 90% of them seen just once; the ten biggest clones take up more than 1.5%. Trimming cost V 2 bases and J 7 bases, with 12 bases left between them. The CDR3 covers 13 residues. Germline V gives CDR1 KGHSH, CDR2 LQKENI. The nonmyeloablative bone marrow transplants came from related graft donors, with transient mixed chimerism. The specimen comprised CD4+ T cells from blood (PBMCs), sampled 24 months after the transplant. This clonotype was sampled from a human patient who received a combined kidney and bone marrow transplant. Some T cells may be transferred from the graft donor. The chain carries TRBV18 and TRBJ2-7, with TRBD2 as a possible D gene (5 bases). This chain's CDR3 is CASSPADGGEQYF. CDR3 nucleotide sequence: TGTGCCAGCTCACCAGCCGACGGCGGGGAGCAGTACTTC.